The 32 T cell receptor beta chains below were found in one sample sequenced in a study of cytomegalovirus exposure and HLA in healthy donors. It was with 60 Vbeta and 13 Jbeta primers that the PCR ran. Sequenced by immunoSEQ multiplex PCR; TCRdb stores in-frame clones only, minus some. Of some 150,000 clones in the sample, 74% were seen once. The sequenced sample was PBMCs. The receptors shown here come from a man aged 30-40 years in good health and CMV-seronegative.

The CDR3 spells CASSDSRGGGESEKLFF. The CDR3 DNA follows: TGTGCCAGCAGTGACTCGAGAGGAGGGGGCGAGTCCGAAAAACTGTTTTTT. This chain connects TRBV6-4 to TRBJ1-4, with 7 positions matching TRBD1. There are 17 residues in the CDR3. The V segment lost 0 bases and the J segment 8 bases; nucleotides outside the gene matches: 12. The V gene's germline CDR1 is MRHNA and CDR2 SNTAGT.

The CDR3 sequence is CASSHGQNTEAFF. CDR3 DNA: TGCGCCAGCAGCCATGGCCAGAACACTGAAGCTTTCTTT. The rearrangement joins TRBV4-3 to TRBJ1-1; no clear D. V shed 3 bases and J shed 1 base, with 6 bases lying between them. The germline V gene encodes CDR1 LGHNA and CDR2 YSLEER. This CDR3 spans 13 amino acids.

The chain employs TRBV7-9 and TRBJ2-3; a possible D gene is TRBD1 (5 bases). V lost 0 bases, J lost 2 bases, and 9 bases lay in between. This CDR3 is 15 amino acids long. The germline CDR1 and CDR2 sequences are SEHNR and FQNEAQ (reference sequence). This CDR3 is CASSLAGDLTDTQYF. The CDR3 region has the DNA TGTGCCAGCAGCTTAGCAGGGGATCTCACAGATACGCAGTATTTT.

DNA of the CDR3: TGCAGCGTTGAAGACCGGGGAAAAGCCTCCTACGAGCAGTACTTC. This gives the protein CSVEDRGKASYEQYF. The V and J genes are TRBV29-1 and TRBJ2-7; maybe TRBD2 (5 bases). Germline CDR1 SQVTM, CDR2 ANQGSEA. The CDR3 totals 15 residues. V dropped 0 bases and J dropped 0 bases, with 12 bases sitting between them.

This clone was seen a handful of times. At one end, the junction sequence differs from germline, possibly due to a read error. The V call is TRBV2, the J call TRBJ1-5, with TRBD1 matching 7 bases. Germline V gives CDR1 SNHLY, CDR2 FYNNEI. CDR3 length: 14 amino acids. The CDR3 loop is CASSPTGPGQPQNF. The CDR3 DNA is TGTGCCAGCAGTCCGACAGGGCCAGGTCAGCCCCAGAATTTT.

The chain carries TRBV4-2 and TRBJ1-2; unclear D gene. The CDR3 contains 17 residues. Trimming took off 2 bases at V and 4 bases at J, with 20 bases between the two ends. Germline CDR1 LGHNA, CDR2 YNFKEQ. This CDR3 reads CASSQWYRVGAFYGYTF. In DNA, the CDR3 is TGTGCCAGCAGCCAATGGTACCGGGTCGGTGCTTTCTATGGCTACACCTTC.

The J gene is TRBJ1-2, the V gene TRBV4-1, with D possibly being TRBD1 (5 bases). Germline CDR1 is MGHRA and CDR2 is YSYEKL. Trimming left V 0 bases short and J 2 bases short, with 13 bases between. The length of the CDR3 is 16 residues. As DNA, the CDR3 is TGCGCCAGCAGCCAAGAGGTTCAGGGCGGAAACTATGGCTACACCTTC. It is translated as CASSQEVQGGNYGYTF.

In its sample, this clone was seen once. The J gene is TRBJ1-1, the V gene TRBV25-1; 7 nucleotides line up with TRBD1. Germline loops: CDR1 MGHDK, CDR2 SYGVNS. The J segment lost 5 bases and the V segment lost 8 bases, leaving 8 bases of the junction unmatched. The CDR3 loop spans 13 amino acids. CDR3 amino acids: CASWLTGSTEAFF. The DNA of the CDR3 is TGTGCCAGCTGGCTGACAGGGTCGACTGAAGCTTTCTTT.

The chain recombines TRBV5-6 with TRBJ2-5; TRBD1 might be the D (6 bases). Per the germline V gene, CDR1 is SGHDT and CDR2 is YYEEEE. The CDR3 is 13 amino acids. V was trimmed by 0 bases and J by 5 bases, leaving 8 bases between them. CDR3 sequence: CASSLGGGETQYF. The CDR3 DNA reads TGTGCCAGCAGCTTGGGAGGGGGTGAGACCCAGTACTTC.

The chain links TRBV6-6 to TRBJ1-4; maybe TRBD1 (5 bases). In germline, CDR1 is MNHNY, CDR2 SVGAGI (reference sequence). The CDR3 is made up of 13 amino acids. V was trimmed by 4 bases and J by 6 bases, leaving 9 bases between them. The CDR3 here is CASSLVQDEKLFF. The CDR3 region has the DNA TGTGCCAGCAGTTTGGTACAGGATGAAAAACTGTTTTTT.

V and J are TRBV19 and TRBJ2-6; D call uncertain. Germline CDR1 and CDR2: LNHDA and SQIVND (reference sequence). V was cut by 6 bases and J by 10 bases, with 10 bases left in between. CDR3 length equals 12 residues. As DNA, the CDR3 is TGTGCCAGTAGATCTTACGGGAACGTCCTGACTTTC. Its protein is CASRSYGNVLTF.

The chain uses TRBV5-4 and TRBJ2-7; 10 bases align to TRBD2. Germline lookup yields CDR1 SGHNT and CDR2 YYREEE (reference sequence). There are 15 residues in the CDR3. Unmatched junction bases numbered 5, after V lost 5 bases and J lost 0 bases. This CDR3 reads CASREGLASSYEQYF. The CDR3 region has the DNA TGTGCCAGCAGAGAGGGACTAGCGAGCTCCTACGAGCAGTACTTC.

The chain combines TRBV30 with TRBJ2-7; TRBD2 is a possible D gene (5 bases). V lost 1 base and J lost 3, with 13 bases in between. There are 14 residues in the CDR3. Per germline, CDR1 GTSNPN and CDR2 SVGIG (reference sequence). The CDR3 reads CAWSASAGIYEQYF. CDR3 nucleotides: TGTGCCTGGAGTGCCTCCGCGGGCATCTACGAGCAGTACTTC.

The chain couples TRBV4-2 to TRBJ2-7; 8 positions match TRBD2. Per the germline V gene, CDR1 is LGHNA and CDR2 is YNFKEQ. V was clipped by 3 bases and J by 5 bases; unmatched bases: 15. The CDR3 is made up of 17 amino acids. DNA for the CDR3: TGTGCCAGCAGCCAGGGTGCTAGCGGGTACGAGGGAGACGAGCAGTACTTC. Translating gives CASSQGASGYEGDEQYF.

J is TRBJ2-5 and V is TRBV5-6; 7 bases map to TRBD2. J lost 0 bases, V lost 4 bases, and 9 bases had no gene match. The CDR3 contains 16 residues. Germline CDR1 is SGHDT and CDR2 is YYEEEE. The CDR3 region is CASSTPTSSHQETQYF. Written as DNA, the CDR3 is TGTGCCAGCAGCACACCGACTAGCAGTCACCAAGAGACCCAGTACTTC. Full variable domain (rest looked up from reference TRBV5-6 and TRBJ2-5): DAGVTQSPTHLIKTRGQQVTLRCSPKSGHDTVSWYQQALGQGPQFIFQYYEEEERQRGNFPDRFSGHQFPNYSSELNVNALLLGDSALYLCASSTPTSSHQETQYFGPGTRLLVL.

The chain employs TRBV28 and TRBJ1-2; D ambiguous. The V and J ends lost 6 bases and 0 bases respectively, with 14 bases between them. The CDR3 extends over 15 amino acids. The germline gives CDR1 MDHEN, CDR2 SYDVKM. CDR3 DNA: TGTGCCAGCAGCTCCCCGGGAGCAGCTAACTATGGCTACACCTTC. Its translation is CASSSPGAANYGYTF.

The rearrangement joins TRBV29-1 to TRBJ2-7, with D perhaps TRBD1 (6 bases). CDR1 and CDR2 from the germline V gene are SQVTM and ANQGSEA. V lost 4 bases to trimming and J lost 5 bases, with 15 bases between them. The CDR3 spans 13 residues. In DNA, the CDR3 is TGCAGCGTTGTTCCCAGGGGTTATAACGAGCAGTACTTC. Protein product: CSVVPRGYNEQYF.

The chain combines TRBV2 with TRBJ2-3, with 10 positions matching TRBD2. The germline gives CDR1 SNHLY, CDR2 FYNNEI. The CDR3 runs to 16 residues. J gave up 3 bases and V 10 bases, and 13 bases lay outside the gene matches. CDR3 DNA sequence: TGTGCCACCTTACAAGGAACTAGCGGGATAACAGATACGCAGTATTTT. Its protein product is CATLQGTSGITDTQYF.

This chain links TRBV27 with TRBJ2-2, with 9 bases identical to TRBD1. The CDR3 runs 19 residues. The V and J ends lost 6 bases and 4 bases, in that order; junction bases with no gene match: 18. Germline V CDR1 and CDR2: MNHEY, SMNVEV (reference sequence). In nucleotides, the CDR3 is TGTGCCAGCAGAACATACGAGCCTAGGACAGGGGCGGGCACCGGGGAGCTGTTTTTT. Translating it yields CASRTYEPRTGAGTGELFF.

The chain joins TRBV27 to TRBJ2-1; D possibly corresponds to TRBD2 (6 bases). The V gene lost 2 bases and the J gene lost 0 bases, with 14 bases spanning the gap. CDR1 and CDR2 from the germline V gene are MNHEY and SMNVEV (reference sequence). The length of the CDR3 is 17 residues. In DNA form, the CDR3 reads TGTGCCAGCAGTTTACTGGGCGGGGATAGCTCCTACAATGAGCAGTTCTTC. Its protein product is CASSLLGGDSSYNEQFF.

Here the CDR3 reads CASSLGQDYGYTF. The CDR3 DNA follows: TGTGCCAGCAGCTTAGGTCAGGACTATGGCTACACCTTC. The gene calls are TRBV7-3 and TRBJ1-2; D is unresolved. Trimming took off 2 bases at V and 3 bases at J, with 7 bases between the two ends. Germline CDR1 SGHTA, CDR2 FQGTGA. The CDR3 is 13 amino acids. The whole variable domain, filled in from reference TRBV7-3 and TRBJ1-2, reads GAGVSQTPSNKVTEKGKYVELRCDPISGHTALYWYRQSLGQGPEFLIYFQGTGAADDSGLPNDRFFAVRPEGSVSTLKIQRTERGDSAVYLCASSLGQDYGYTFGSGTRLTVV.

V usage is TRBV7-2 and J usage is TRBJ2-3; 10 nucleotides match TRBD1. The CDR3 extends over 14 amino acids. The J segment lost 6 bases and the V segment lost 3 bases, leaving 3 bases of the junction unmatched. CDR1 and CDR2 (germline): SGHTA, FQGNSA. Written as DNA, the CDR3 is TGTGCCAGCAGCTTCGACAGGGGGCGGGATACGCAGTATTTT. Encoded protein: CASSFDRGRDTQYF.

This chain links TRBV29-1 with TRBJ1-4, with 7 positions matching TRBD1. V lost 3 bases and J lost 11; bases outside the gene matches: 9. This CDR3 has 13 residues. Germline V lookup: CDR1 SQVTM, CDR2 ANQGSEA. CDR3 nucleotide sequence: TGCAGCGTTGACCCGCAGGGGGATAGGAAACTGTTTTTT. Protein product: CSVDPQGDRKLFF.

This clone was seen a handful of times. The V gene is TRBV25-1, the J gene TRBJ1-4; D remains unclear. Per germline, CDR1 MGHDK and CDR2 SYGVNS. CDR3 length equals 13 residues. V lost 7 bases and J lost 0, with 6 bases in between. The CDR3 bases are TGTGCCAGCACCGGGACAACTAATGAAAAACTGTTTTTT. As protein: CASTGTTNEKLFF.

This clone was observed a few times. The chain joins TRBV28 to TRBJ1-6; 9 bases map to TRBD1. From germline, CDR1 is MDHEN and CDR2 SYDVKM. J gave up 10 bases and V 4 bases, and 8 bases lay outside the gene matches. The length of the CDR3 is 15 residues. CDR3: CASSSGTGNRSPLHF. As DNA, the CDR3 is TGTGCCAGCAGTTCCGGGACAGGGAATCGGTCACCCCTCCACTTT.

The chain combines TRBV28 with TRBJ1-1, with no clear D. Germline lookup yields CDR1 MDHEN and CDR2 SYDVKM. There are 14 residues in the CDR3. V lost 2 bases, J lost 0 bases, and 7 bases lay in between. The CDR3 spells CASSLGLLNTEAFF. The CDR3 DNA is TGTGCCAGCAGTTTAGGCTTACTGAACACTGAAGCTTTCTTT.

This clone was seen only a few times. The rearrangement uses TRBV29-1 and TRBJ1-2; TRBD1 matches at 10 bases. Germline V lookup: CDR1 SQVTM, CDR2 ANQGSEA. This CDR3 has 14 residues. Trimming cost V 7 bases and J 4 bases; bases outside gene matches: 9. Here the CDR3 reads CSDARTGGVYGYTF. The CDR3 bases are TGCAGCGACGCAAGGACAGGGGGAGTCTATGGCTACACCTTC.

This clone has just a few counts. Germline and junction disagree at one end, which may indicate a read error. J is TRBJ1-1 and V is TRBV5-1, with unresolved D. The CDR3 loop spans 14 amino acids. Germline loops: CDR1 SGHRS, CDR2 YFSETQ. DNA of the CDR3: TGCGACAGCAGCCTTACCGGGATGAACACTGAAGCTTTCTTT. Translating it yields CDSSLTGMNTEAFF.

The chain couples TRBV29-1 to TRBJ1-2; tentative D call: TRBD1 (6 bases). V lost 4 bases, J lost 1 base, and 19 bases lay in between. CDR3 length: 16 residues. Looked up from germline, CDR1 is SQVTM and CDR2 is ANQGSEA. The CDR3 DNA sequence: TGCAGCGTTGGGGACAACCCGACACCGAATAACTATGGCTACACCTTC. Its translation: CSVGDNPTPNNYGYTF.

The CDR3 sequence is CASSSSGTGYNEQFF. CDR3 bases: TGTGCCAGCAGTTCCTCCGGGACAGGATACAATGAGCAGTTCTTC. This chain joins TRBV25-1 and TRBJ2-1; 8 nucleotides line up with TRBD1. The CDR3 consists of 15 residues. Germline V CDR1 and CDR2: MGHDK, SYGVNS. The V segment lost 5 bases and the J segment 4 bases; nucleotides outside the gene matches: 7.

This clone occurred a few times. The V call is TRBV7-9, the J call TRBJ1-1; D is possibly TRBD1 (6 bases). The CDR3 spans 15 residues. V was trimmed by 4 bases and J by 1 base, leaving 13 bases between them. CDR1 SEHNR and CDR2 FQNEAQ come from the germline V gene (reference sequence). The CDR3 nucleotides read TGTGCCAGCAGCTCTTCACAGGGTAAGAACACTGAAGCTTTCTTT. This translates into CASSSSQGKNTEAFF.

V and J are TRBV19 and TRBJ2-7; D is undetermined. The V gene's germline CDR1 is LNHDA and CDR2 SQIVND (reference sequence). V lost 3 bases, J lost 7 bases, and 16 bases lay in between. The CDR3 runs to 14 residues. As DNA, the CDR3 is TGTGCCAGTAGTATGATTTCGTGGCCTCAAGAGCAGTACTTC. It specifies CASSMISWPQEQYF. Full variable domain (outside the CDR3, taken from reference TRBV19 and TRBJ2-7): DGGITQSPKYLFRKEGQNVTLSCEQNLNHDAMYWYRQDPGQGLRLIYYSQIVNDFQKGDIAEGYSVSREKKESFPLTVTSAQKNPTAFYLCASSMISWPQEQYFGPGTRLTVT.